This T cell receptor (beta chain) was captured in a study of blood T cell repertoires in COVID-19. Germline V lookup: CDR1 SGDLS, CDR2 YYNGEE. The CDR3 is made up of 19 amino acids. V was pared by 0 bases and J by 3 bases, with 15 bases of the junction left unmatched. The table came from immunoSEQ multiplex PCR; TCRdb's copy has only in-frame clones and leaves some out. Among some 350,000 clones, 85% to 90% were seen once, and the ten largest hold about 6.7%. The gene calls are TRBV9 and TRBJ1-2; 9 bases fit TRBD1. Sequencing used peripheral blood. This receptor was obtained from a woman in her seventies with COVID-19, enrolled during active disease. The CDR3 region has the DNA TGTGCCAGCAGCGTAGTAGTAGTAGTAGTCGGACAGGGGTACTATGGCTACACCTTC. This translates into CASSVVVVVVGQGYYGYTF.